This TCR beta chain was profiled in a study of response to subunit inactivated influenza vaccine. Study-wide findings and caveats: With each seasonal influenza vaccination, the authors suggested, few new T cells are recruited.

TCRdb re-called the RT-PCR reads with MiXCR, one entry per CDR3 protein. Of 500,000 to 600,000 distinct CDR3 sequences listed, approximately 13% are singletons. About this clonotype itself: Antigen: not known.

V dropped 0 bases and J dropped 5 bases, with 16 bases sitting between them. This CDR3 has 16 amino acids. Germline CDR1 MNHEY, CDR2 SVGEGT. This material consisted of PBMCs from blood, taken about 40 days after vaccination. The V and J genes are TRBV6-2 or TRBV6-3 and TRBJ2-5; D is possibly TRBD2 (5 bases). This TCR derives from a man between 45 and 60 years old who received an inactivated influenza vaccine. CDR3 bases: TGTGCCAGCAGTTACTCGACGGAAGGGAGTCCGGAGACCCAGTACTTC. This encodes CASSYSTEGSPETQYF.